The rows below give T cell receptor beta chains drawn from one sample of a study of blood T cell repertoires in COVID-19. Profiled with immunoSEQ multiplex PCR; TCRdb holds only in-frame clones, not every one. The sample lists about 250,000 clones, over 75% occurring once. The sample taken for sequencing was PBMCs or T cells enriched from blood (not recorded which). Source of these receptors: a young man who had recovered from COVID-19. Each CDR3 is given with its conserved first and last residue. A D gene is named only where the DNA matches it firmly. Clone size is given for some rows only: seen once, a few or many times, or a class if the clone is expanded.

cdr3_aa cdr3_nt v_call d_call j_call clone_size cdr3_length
CASISYNEQFF TGTGCCAGTATATCCTACAATGAGCAGTTCTTC TRBV19 - TRBJ2-1 - 11
CASSLAKVSGYNEQFF TGTGCCAGCAGCTTGGCCAAGGTTAGCGGGTACAATGAGCAGTTCTTC TRBV5-4 TRBD2 TRBJ2-1 - 16
CASSPVEGQAVIQFF TGTGCCAGCAGCCCCGTAGAAGGCCAAGCGGTGATCCAGTTCTTC TRBV6-5 - TRBJ2-1 - 15
CASSRNRGLMNTEAFF TGTGCCAGCAGCAGAAACAGGGGGCTAATGAACACTGAAGCTTTCTTT TRBV11-3 TRBD1 TRBJ1-1 - 16
CASSPRDTYNEQFF TGCGCCAGCAGCCCCCGGGACACTTACAATGAGCAGTTCTTC TRBV5-1 - TRBJ2-1 once 14
CASSEAGAGGQETQYF TGTGCCAGCAGTGAAGCCGGCGCGGGAGGGCAAGAGACCCAGTACTTC TRBV6-1 TRBD2 TRBJ2-5 - 16
CASSLGGGRESQQFF TGCGCCAGCAGCTTGGGGGGCGGCCGCGAGAGTCAGCAGTTCTTC TRBV5-1 - TRBJ2-1 - 15
CASSFRLASETQYF TGTGCCAGCAGTTTTCGACTAGCCTCAGAGACCCAGTACTTC TRBV6-2/TRBV6-3 TRBD2 TRBJ2-5 few 14
CASSLRDRPSEAFF TGTGCCAGCAGCTTAAGGGACAGACCTTCGGAAGCTTTCTTT TRBV7-9 TRBD1 TRBJ1-1 - 14
CASMWQGECYEQYF TGTGCCAGCATGTGGCAGGGGGAATGCTACGAGCAGTACTTC TRBV6-4 TRBD1 TRBJ2-7 - 14
CAPEYVDGELFF TGTGCCCCCGAGTACGTCGACGGGGAGCTGTTTTTT TRBV11-3 - TRBJ2-2 few 12
CATSRDLRGQEAEQYF TGTGCCACCAGCAGAGATCTGAGGGGACAGGAGGCCGAGCAGTACTTC TRBV15 TRBD1 TRBJ2-7 - 16
CASSSGWGQETQYF TGTGCCAGCAGCTCGGGGTGGGGGCAGGAGACCCAGTACTTC TRBV7-9 - TRBJ2-5 - 14
CASKGDRGTYNEQFF TGTGCCAGCAAGGGGGACAGGGGCACCTACAATGAGCAGTTCTTC TRBV6-5 TRBD1 TRBJ2-1 - 15
CASSFGGGAYANTGELFF TGTGCCAGCAGCTTCGGGGGAGGGGCTTACGCGAACACCGGGGAGCTGTTTTTT TRBV5-4 TRBD2 TRBJ2-2 - 18
CASRGAVTDGYTF TGTGCCAGCAGAGGGGCAGTAACCGATGGCTACACCTTC TRBV25-1 - TRBJ1-2 once 13
CASSDGGGGTDTQYF TGTGCCAGCAGTGACGGAGGGGGGGGCACAGATACGCAGTATTTT TRBV2 - TRBJ2-3 once 15
CASSPTVNEKLFF TGTGCCAGCAGCCCGACAGTGAATGAAAAACTGTTTTTT TRBV2 - TRBJ1-4 - 13
CASSYSPESTDTQYF TGTGCCAGCAGTTACTCCCCGGAGAGCACAGATACGCAGTATTTT TRBV6-5 - TRBJ2-3 - 15
CASSRFSGGNTGELFF TGTGCCAGCAGCCGCTTTAGCGGGGGGAACACCGGGGAGCTGTTTTTT TRBV7-2 TRBD2 TRBJ2-2 - 16
CASSDRTQVSDGYTF TGTGCCAGCAGCGACCGGACCCAGGTTAGCGATGGCTACACCTTC TRBV2 - TRBJ1-2 - 15
CSVGGREGDYGYTF TGCAGCGTTGGGGGCCGTGAGGGGGACTATGGCTACACCTTC TRBV29-1 - TRBJ1-2 - 14
CASKGDSGANVLTF TGTGCCAGCAAAGGAGACTCTGGGGCCAACGTCCTGACTTTC TRBV2 - TRBJ2-6 - 14
CASSMKVAGSYNEQFF TGTGCCAGTAGTATGAAGGTAGCGGGATCCTACAATGAGCAGTTCTTC TRBV19 TRBD2 TRBJ2-1 - 16
CASSYRTSSGRAETQYF TGTGCCAGCAGTTACCGAACCAGTAGCGGGAGGGCGGAGACCCAGTACTTC TRBV6-2/TRBV6-3 TRBD2 TRBJ2-5 few 17
CASSPPGQNYEQYF TGTGCCAGCAGCCCTCCGGGACAGAACTACGAGCAGTACTTC TRBV7-9 TRBD1 TRBJ2-7 - 14
CASSQQRLLRNYGYTF TGTGCCAGCAGCCAACAAAGGCTCTTGAGGAACTATGGCTACACCTTC TRBV3-1/TRBV3-2 - TRBJ1-2 - 16
CASSLDLNRGTQYF TGTGCCAGCAGCTTAGATTTGAATCGAGGGACCCAGTACTTC TRBV11-2 - TRBJ2-5 - 14
CASSLGTTGTTEAFF TGTGCCAGCAGCTTAGGAACGACAGGGACCACTGAAGCTTTCTTT TRBV7-9 TRBD1 TRBJ1-1 - 15
CASGNGQGNTEAFF TGTGCCAGCGGAAACGGACAGGGGAACACTGAAGCTTTCTTT TRBV6-5 TRBD1 TRBJ1-1 - 14
CASTRPGMNTEAFF TGTGCCAGCACCAGACCGGGTATGAACACTGAAGCTTTCTTT TRBV5-4 - TRBJ1-1 few 14
CASSLESAGEDEQYF TGTGCCAGCAGCTTAGAATCCGCGGGAGAGGACGAGCAGTACTTC TRBV11-3 TRBD2 TRBJ2-7 - 15
CASSDNLGAGGHDTQYF TGTGCCAGTAGTGACAACCTCGGAGCGGGGGGCCACGATACGCAGTATTTT TRBV19 TRBD2 TRBJ2-3 - 17
CASSPSLEDRGYEQYF TGTGCCAGCAGCCCTAGCCTGGAGGACAGGGGCTACGAGCAGTACTTC TRBV11-3 TRBD1 TRBJ2-7 - 16
CASSAGTSGIIGGELFF TGTGCCAGCTCAGCAGGGACTAGCGGGATTATCGGCGGGGAGCTGTTTTTT TRBV18 TRBD2 TRBJ2-2 - 17
CASSPRGRFEQFF TGTGCCAGCAGCCCCCGAGGCCGATTTGAGCAGTTCTTC TRBV9 - TRBJ2-1 - 13
CASSTRLATGELFF TGTGCCAGCAGTACAAGATTAGCCACCGGGGAGCTGTTTTTT TRBV2 - TRBJ2-2 - 14
CASSGTGFNSPLHF TGTGCCAGTAGTGGGACAGGGTTTAATTCACCCCTCCACTTT TRBV19 TRBD1 TRBJ1-6 - 14
CASSPGGFRSLFF TGTGCCAGCAGCCCAGGGGGGTTTAGAAGTTTGTTTTTT TRBV6-5 TRBD1 TRBJ1-4 few 13
CASSFGPGYTF TGTGCCAGCAGTTTTGGGCCAGGCTACACCTTC TRBV28 - TRBJ1-2 few 11
CASSGSVLGTDTQYF TGTGCCAGCAGCGGCAGTGTCTTGGGCACAGATACGCAGTATTTT TRBV9 - TRBJ2-3 - 15